This T cell receptor beta chain was retrieved from a study of blood T cells in healthy people across ages. Together with a sample-barcoded 5' primer, a J-beta primer mix was included in a second PCR lasting about 6 to 11 cycles. MiXCR was run by TCRdb on the 5' RACE reads, yielding one entry per CDR3 protein. This table has about 1.5 million distinct CDR3 sequences, about 42% appearing once. The CDR3 is 15 amino acids. Germline CDR1 is SEHNR and CDR2 is FQNEAQ (reference sequence). V lost 5 bases, J lost 3 bases, and 14 bases lay in between. Sequenced material: blood. V gene TRBV7-9 combines with J gene TRBJ1-5; tentative D call: TRBD1 (6 bases). The TCR was taken from a woman younger than 30 in good health. The CDR3 here is CASSPPGHLNQPQHF. The CDR3 coding sequence is TGTGCCAGCAGCCCCCCGGGACACCTCAATCAGCCCCAGCATTTT. The entire variable domain, with the rest obtained from reference TRBV7-9 and TRBJ1-5, is as follows: DTGVSQNPRHKITKRGQNVTFRCDPISEHNRLYWYRQTLGQGPEFLTYFQNEAQLEKSRLLSDRFSAERPKGSFSTLEIQRTEQGDSAMYLCASSPPGHLNQPQHFGDGTRLSIL.